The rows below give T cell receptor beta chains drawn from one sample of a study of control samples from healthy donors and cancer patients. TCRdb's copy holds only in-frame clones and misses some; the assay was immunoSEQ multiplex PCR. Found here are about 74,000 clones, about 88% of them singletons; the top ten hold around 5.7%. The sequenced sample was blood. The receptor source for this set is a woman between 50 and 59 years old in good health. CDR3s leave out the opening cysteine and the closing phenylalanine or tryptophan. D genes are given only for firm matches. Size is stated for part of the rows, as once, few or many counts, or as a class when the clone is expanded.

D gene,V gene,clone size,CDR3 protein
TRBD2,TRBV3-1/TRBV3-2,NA,ASSQGGGILSYEQY
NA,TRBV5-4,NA,ASSRDPAYEQY
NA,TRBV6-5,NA,ASSPDYNEQF
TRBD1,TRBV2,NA,ASDRGGETQY
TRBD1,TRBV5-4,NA,ASSSPQGMGAGTQY
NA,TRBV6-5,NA,ASRTRSSYNSPLH
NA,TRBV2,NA,ASSGRGSPNYGYT
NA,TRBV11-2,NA,ASSLFGMAGNTIY
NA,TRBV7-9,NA,ASSFSIQGTEAF
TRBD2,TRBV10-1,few,ASSESGGLYEQY
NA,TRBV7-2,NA,ASSLSQVSSSYEQY
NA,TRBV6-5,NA,ASSYQGGAYNEQF
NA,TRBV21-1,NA,ASSAIRVDYT
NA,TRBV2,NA,ASSRRAVTNEKLF
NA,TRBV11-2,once,ASSRNRDYGYT
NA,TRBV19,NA,ASIGRTGQPQH